This T cell receptor beta chain is from a study of vaccination effects on CD4 cells after COVID-19. This CDR3 comprises 14 residues. Germline CDR1 MNHEY, CDR2 SVGAGI. V dropped 6 bases and J dropped 3; count of bases not matched to a gene: 3. Note on this clone: Its matching antigen is unknown.

The data were produced by immunoSEQ multiplex PCR, yet TCRdb's version contains in-frame clones alone and is incomplete. This table holds just under 75,000 clones, around 73% found once. Following culture for nine to ten days, CD4+ T cells were isolated. Participants received two doses of either the BNT162b2 or mRNA-1273 vaccine. It was on days 3 and 7 that half the medium was replaced with IL-2 medium. The rearrangement joins TRBV6-5 to TRBJ1-4; 8 bases agree with TRBD1. The sample was CD4+ T cells from PBMCs cultured without peptide, taken after COVID-19 vaccination. This clonotype was sampled from a human donor who received a COVID-19 vaccine. This chain's CDR3 is CASSMTGANEKLFF. In nucleotides, the CDR3 is TGTGCCAGCAGCATGACAGGGGCTAATGAAAAACTGTTTTTT.